Listed below are T cell receptor beta chains from one sample, sequenced in a study of CD8+ T cells in alopecia areata. Only in-frame clones appear in the TCRdb table, and some are missing; sequencing was by immunoSEQ multiplex PCR. The data show roughly 180,000 clones, with roughly 65% seen just once and 1.5% to 2% held by the top ten. The material sequenced was CD4+ T cells sorted from blood, taken at week 0. These receptors were obtained from a human donor with alopecia areata. CDR3s include the opening cysteine and the closing phenylalanine or tryptophan. A D gene is named only where the DNA matches it firmly. Clone size is given for some rows only: seen once, a few or many times, or a class if the clone is expanded.

v_gene: TRBV7-9
d_gene: TRBD1
j_gene: TRBJ2-7
len: 16
abundance: NA
CDR3aa: CASSLALRGQTYEQYF
CDR3nt: TGTGCCAGCAGCTTAGCGCTTAGGGGACAGACTTACGAGCAGTACTTC

v_gene: TRBV29-1
d_gene: NA
j_gene: TRBJ2-4
len: 14
abundance: NA
CDR3aa: CSVEGGAAKNIQYF
CDR3nt: TGCAGCGTTGAAGGAGGGGCGGCCAAAAACATTCAGTACTTC

v_gene: TRBV15
d_gene: TRBD1
j_gene: TRBJ1-2
len: 14
abundance: NA
CDR3aa: CATSRDRTGRGYTF
CDR3nt: TGTGCCACCAGCAGAGATAGGACAGGGCGGGGCTACACCTTC

v_gene: TRBV27
d_gene: TRBD1
j_gene: TRBJ1-5
len: 13
abundance: NA
CDR3aa: CASRGQGNQPQHF
CDR3nt: TGTGCCAGCAGAGGACAGGGCAATCAGCCCCAGCATTTT

v_gene: TRBV4-3
d_gene: NA
j_gene: TRBJ1-4
len: 14
abundance: NA
CDR3aa: CASSRGPTNEKLFF
CDR3nt: TGCGCCAGCAGCCGGGGTCCAACTAATGAAAAACTGTTTTTT

v_gene: TRBV15
d_gene: TRBD1
j_gene: TRBJ1-6
len: 16
abundance: few
CDR3aa: CATSGTGISYNSPLHF
CDR3nt: TGTGCCACCTCCGGGACAGGGATATCCTATAATTCACCCCTCCACTTT

v_gene: TRBV30
d_gene: TRBD1
j_gene: TRBJ2-1
len: 16
abundance: once
CDR3aa: CAWSGGDRFGYNEQFF
CDR3nt: TGTGCCTGGAGTGGAGGGGACAGGTTCGGCTACAATGAGCAGTTCTTC

v_gene: TRBV6-6
d_gene: TRBD1
j_gene: TRBJ1-1
len: 13
abundance: once
CDR3aa: CASRPGTDTEAFF
CDR3nt: TGTGCCAGCAGACCAGGGACAGACACTGAAGCTTTCTTT

v_gene: TRBV30
d_gene: TRBD2
j_gene: TRBJ2-1
len: 13
abundance: NA
CDR3aa: CAWTSGGRYEQFF
CDR3nt: TGTGCCTGGACTAGCGGGGGGCGGTATGAGCAGTTCTTC

v_gene: TRBV5-1
d_gene: NA
j_gene: TRBJ2-3
len: 15
abundance: NA
CDR3aa: CASSAMGASTDTQYF
CDR3nt: TGCGCCAGCAGCGCAATGGGGGCCAGCACAGATACGCAGTATTTT

v_gene: TRBV4-3
d_gene: TRBD2
j_gene: TRBJ2-5
len: 16
abundance: NA
CDR3aa: CASSQDSSLAGGARDF
CDR3nt: TGCGCCAGCAGCCAAGATAGTAGTCTAGCGGGGGGGGCCAGGGACTTC

v_gene: TRBV4-1
d_gene: NA
j_gene: TRBJ1-4
len: 17
abundance: NA
CDR3aa: CASSSRYREATNEKLFF
CDR3nt: TGCGCCAGCAGCTCAAGGTACCGGGAAGCAACTAATGAAAAACTGTTTTTT

v_gene: TRBV7-8
d_gene: TRBD1
j_gene: TRBJ2-7
len: 16
abundance: NA
CDR3aa: CASSLRPGQGGYEQYF
CDR3nt: TGTGCCAGCAGCTTAAGGCCCGGACAGGGGGGTTACGAGCAGTACTTC

v_gene: TRBV13
d_gene: NA
j_gene: TRBJ2-6
len: 17
abundance: few
CDR3aa: CASSLGVSNSGANVLTF
CDR3nt: TGTGCCAGCAGCTTGGGGGTATCGAACTCTGGGGCCAACGTCCTGACTTTC

v_gene: TRBV29-1
d_gene: NA
j_gene: TRBJ2-5
len: 13
abundance: NA
CDR3aa: CSVEGGVMGTQYF
CDR3nt: TGCAGCGTTGAAGGCGGGGTCATGGGGACCCAGTACTTC

v_gene: TRBV30
d_gene: NA
j_gene: TRBJ1-1
len: 13
abundance: NA
CDR3aa: CAWSQSLNTEAFF
CDR3nt: TGTGCCTGGAGTCAGTCCCTGAACACTGAAGCTTTCTTT

v_gene: TRBV2
d_gene: NA
j_gene: TRBJ2-5
len: 14
abundance: NA
CDR3aa: CASRSAQYQETQYF
CDR3nt: TGTGCCAGCAGGTCGGCGCAGTACCAAGAGACCCAGTACTTC

v_gene: TRBV29-1
d_gene: NA
j_gene: TRBJ1-4
len: 14
abundance: NA
CDR3aa: CSVRVLGENEKLFF
CDR3nt: TGCAGCGTTCGGGTTTTGGGTGAAAATGAAAAACTGTTTTTT

v_gene: TRBV19
d_gene: NA
j_gene: TRBJ1-6
len: 15
abundance: NA
CDR3aa: CASRPQGTWNSPLHF
CDR3nt: TGTGCCAGTAGACCCCAGGGAACATGGAATTCACCCCTCCACTTT

v_gene: TRBV30
d_gene: NA
j_gene: TRBJ2-7
len: 15
abundance: NA
CDR3aa: CAWSGPRGRADEQYF
CDR3nt: TGTGCCTGGAGTGGCCCCCGGGGCAGGGCCGACGAGCAGTACTTC

v_gene: TRBV4-3
d_gene: TRBD1
j_gene: TRBJ2-1
len: 14
abundance: NA
CDR3aa: CASSQGTGPNEQFF
CDR3nt: TGCGCCAGCAGCCAGGGGACAGGGCCTAATGAGCAGTTCTTC